The 19 T cell receptor beta chains given below trace back to one sample, sequenced in a study of CD8+ T cells in alopecia areata. The treatment: oral pan-JAK inhibitor, 5-10 mg twice daily. RNA, once extracted, was reverse transcribed into cDNA for use as the sequencing template. Using immunoSEQ multiplex PCR, the repertoire was profiled, and TCRdb retains in-frame clones only, with some absent. The sample yields under 350,000 clones, 58% seen once. Sequencing was performed on CD4+ T cells sorted from blood, taken at week 24, from a patient treated with tofacitinib. These receptors were obtained from a human donor with alopecia areata.

This clone has just a few counts. This rearrangement joins TRBV5-1 to TRBJ2-7, with 11 bases fitting TRBD1. The CDR3 has 16 residues. Germline lookup yields CDR1 SGHRS and CDR2 YFSETQ. J lost 4 bases, V lost 4 bases, and 10 bases had no gene match. CDR3 protein: CASSAGQGAPPYEQYF. The CDR3 DNA is TGCGCCAGCAGCGCAGGACAGGGGGCTCCCCCTTACGAGCAGTACTTC.

This rearrangement joins TRBV15 to TRBJ1-1; 8 bases line up with TRBD1. V lost 1 base, J lost 2 bases, and 6 bases stayed unmatched. The CDR3 runs 16 residues. Germline V gene data show CDR1 as LNHNV and CDR2 as YYDKDF (reference sequence). As DNA, the CDR3 is TGTGCCACCAGCAGAGCCCGCAGGGGGCTAAACACTGAAGCTTTCTTT. This encodes CATSRARRGLNTEAFF.

This chain connects TRBV7-9 to TRBJ1-6; weak D call: TRBD1 (5 bases). The ends were cut back, 8 bases at V and 10 bases at J, with 18 bases in the middle. CDR1 SEHNR and CDR2 FQNEAQ come from the germline V gene (reference sequence). This CDR3 has 14 residues. This chain's CDR3 is CASSWVQGRSPLHF. The CDR3 DNA sequence: TGTGCCAGCTCTTGGGTCCAGGGAAGATCACCCCTCCACTTT.

This clone was observed a handful of times. V usage is TRBV5-1 and J usage is TRBJ2-2, with 9 bases that match TRBD1. The CDR3 consists of 15 residues. The ends lost 3 bases at V and 5 bases at J; junction bases unmatched: 5. Germline assignment: CDR1 SGHRS and CDR2 YFSETQ. The CDR3, as DNA: TGCGCCAGCAGCTGGACAGGGGTTGGTACCGGGGAGCTGTTTTTT. It encodes CASSWTGVGTGELFF.

The chain has TRBV20-1 and TRBJ1-2, with a weak D call TRBD1 (5 bases). The V gene lost 3 bases and the J gene lost 4 bases, with 6 bases spanning the gap. CDR1 is DFQATT, CDR2 SNEGSKA, per germline (reference sequence). This CDR3 contains 11 residues. CDR3: CSARTVYGYTF. For the CDR3, the DNA is TGCAGTGCTAGGACAGTCTATGGCTACACCTTC.

The chain has TRBV20-1 and TRBJ2-5; D remains unclear. The ends were cut back, 7 bases at V and 3 bases at J, with 9 bases in the middle. From germline, CDR1 is DFQATT and CDR2 SNEGSKA (reference sequence). This CDR3 has 11 amino acids. CDR3 loop: CSVKPEETQYF. CDR3 in DNA: TGCAGTGTGAAGCCCGAAGAGACCCAGTACTTC.

The CDR3 DNA reads TGTGCCAGCAGCTTATCGGGGGAGGGAGTCTACGAGCAGTACTTC. Translated: CASSLSGEGVYEQYF. The V gene is TRBV7-2, the J gene TRBJ2-7, with TRBD2 matching 7 bases. Per the germline V gene, CDR1 is SGHTA and CDR2 is FQGNSA. Trimming cost V 2 bases and J 3 bases; bases outside gene matches: 7. The CDR3 contains 15 residues.

This clone was detected a few times. The gene calls are TRBV7-2 and TRBJ1-2; 7 bases are a match to TRBD1. The germline gives CDR1 SGHTA, CDR2 FQGNSA. The junction had 4 bases not matched to a gene; V was cut back by 0 bases and J by 3 bases. There are 15 residues in the CDR3. The CDR3, as DNA: TGTGCCAGCAGCTTAGCCGAGGGGGCCGACTATGGCTACACCTTC. The encoded protein is CASSLAEGADYGYTF.

The CDR3 reads CSVTFQLPGELFF. CDR3 bases: TGCAGCGTTACATTTCAGTTACCCGGGGAGCTGTTTTTT. The chain is built from TRBV29-1 and TRBJ2-2; D gene unclear. The germline CDR1 and CDR2 sequences are SQVTM and ANQGSEA. The CDR3 is made up of 13 amino acids. V gave up 5 bases and J gave up 6 bases, with 13 bases separating them.

This clone appeared a few times. V and J are TRBV11-2 and TRBJ2-2; D gene ambiguous. The CDR3 sequence is 11 residues long. CDR1 is SGHAT, CDR2 FQNNGV, per germline. Trimming took 10 bases from V and 7 from J, leaving 10 bases between them. The chain's CDR3 is CATGLVGELFF. Written as DNA, the CDR3 is TGTGCCACCGGCCTTGTCGGGGAGCTGTTTTTT.

The chain recombines TRBV7-3 with TRBJ2-7, with D perhaps matching TRBD1 (5 bases). This CDR3 has 15 amino acids. The V end lost 2 bases, the J end lost 6 bases, and 17 bases lay between the germline ends. In germline, CDR1 is SGHTA, CDR2 FQGTGA. In DNA form, the CDR3 reads TGTGCCAGCAGCTTATCCACAGGCCCTTCGGGCGAGCAGTACTTC. The encoded protein is CASSLSTGPSGEQYF.

This clone was recorded once. The chain links TRBV5-1 to TRBJ2-7; D uncertain. Germline V CDR1 and CDR2: SGHRS, YFSETQ. This CDR3 spans 15 amino acids. Trimming cost V 0 bases and J 2 bases, with 12 bases left between them. This CDR3 reads CASSLEATSTYEQYF. The CDR3 DNA sequence: TGCGCCAGCAGCTTGGAGGCCACCAGCACCTACGAGCAGTACTTC.

The chain uses TRBV5-1 and TRBJ2-1; 7 bases agree with TRBD2. Germline V lookup: CDR1 SGHRS, CDR2 YFSETQ. The CDR3 is 13 residues long. The V and J ends lost 1 base and 9 bases, in that order; junction bases with no gene match: 4. CDR3 protein: CASSLSGVGEQFF. The DNA of the CDR3 is TGCGCCAGCAGCTTGAGCGGGGTTGGTGAGCAGTTCTTC.

The genes are TRBV5-6 and TRBJ2-7, with TRBD2 identical over 9 bases. The CDR3 covers 14 residues. Losses at the gene ends were 1 base for V and 4 bases for J; bases not matched to a gene: 3. Germline V CDR1 and CDR2: SGHDT, YYEEEE. The CDR3 is CASSLSAGGYEQYF. CDR3 bases: TGTGCCAGCAGCTTGAGCGCGGGAGGGTACGAGCAGTACTTC.

This sequence joins TRBV29-1 and TRBJ1-1; D is uncertain. Germline CDR1 SQVTM, CDR2 ANQGSEA. V was pared by 5 bases and J by 1 base, with 11 bases between. There are 13 residues in the CDR3. The CDR3 loop reads CSVSHQENTEAFF. CDR3 coding DNA: TGCAGCGTTTCCCATCAGGAGAACACTGAAGCTTTCTTT.

The chain couples TRBV18 to TRBJ2-3, with 8 bases aligning to TRBD2. Germline V CDR1 and CDR2: KGHSH, LQKENI. The ends lost 3 bases at V and 5 bases at J; junction bases unmatched: 13. This CDR3 has 17 amino acids. CDR3: CASSPVGRGGLEDTQYF. DNA of the CDR3: TGTGCCAGCTCACCCGTAGGACGGGGGGGCCTCGAAGATACGCAGTATTTT.

The chain is built from TRBV7-9 and TRBJ1-5; no clear D. Trimming left V 3 bases short and J 3 bases short, with 9 bases between. The CDR3 covers 14 residues. CDR1 and CDR2 (germline): SEHNR, FQNEAQ (reference sequence). CDR3 sequence: CASSFSGNNQPQHF. The DNA for the CDR3 is TGTGCCAGCAGCTTTTCGGGGAACAATCAGCCCCAGCATTTT.

The rearrangement uses TRBV29-1 and TRBJ2-7, with 10 bases matching TRBD1. CDR3 length: 16 residues. The germline V gene has CDR1 SQVTM and CDR2 ANQGSEA. The V gene end was trimmed by 7 bases and the J gene end by 0 bases; junction bases not matched to a gene: 12. CDR3 loop: CSAGDRGPMFSYEQYF. DNA of the CDR3: TGCAGCGCCGGGGACAGGGGACCTATGTTCTCCTACGAGCAGTACTTC.

This clone was picked up one time. The rearrangement links TRBV5-4 to TRBJ1-4; D is perhaps TRBD1 (6 bases). The ends were cut back, 1 base at V and 5 bases at J, with 18 bases in the middle. Germline CDR1 reads SGHNT; CDR2 reads YYREEE (reference sequence). The CDR3 covers 17 residues. CDR3 nucleotide sequence: TGTGCCAGCAGCTTGAGCAGGGGCTCGGAGATGAATGAAAAACTGTTTTTT. This codes for CASSLSRGSEMNEKLFF.